These 9 T cell receptor beta chains were sequenced from one sample in a study of blood T cell repertoires in COVID-19. Sequencing was performed with immunoSEQ multiplex PCR; in TCRdb, only in-frame clones are kept and a portion is missing. The sample has 200,000 to 300,000 clones, approximately 91% seen once. The source material was peripheral blood. The receptors derive from a man aged 25 to 40 with COVID-19, enrolled during active disease.

The V call is TRBV29-1, the J call TRBJ1-2; 8 bases align to TRBD1. This CDR3 region has 14 residues. V gave up 7 bases and J gave up 2 bases; unmatched junction bases: 9. Germline values: CDR1 SQVTM, CDR2 ANQGSEA. CDR3 sequence reads: CSGGGQGKNYGYTF. The CDR3 DNA follows: TGCAGCGGGGGCGGACAGGGAAAGAACTATGGCTACACCTTC.

The chain joins TRBV4-2 to TRBJ2-5; the D gene is possibly TRBD2 (7 bases). CDR1 LGHNA and CDR2 YNFKEQ come from the germline V gene. Trimming shortened V by 1 base and J by 4 bases, and 13 bases separated the two germline ends. This CDR3 is built from 15 residues. CDR3 bases: TGTGCCAGCAGCCAAGCTGAGGGGGGGGGAGAGACCCAGTACTTC. It specifies CASSQAEGGGETQYF.

The chain joins TRBV3-1 (or the pseudogene TRBV3-2) to TRBJ1-2; 7 bases match TRBD1. V gave up 4 bases and J gave up 4 bases; unmatched junction bases: 18. CDR1 LGHDT and CDR2 YNNKEL come from the germline V gene (reference sequence). This CDR3 is 18 amino acids long. CDR3 residues: CASSRATGAGVRGYGYTF. Here the CDR3 DNA reads TGTGCCAGCAGCCGAGCTACAGGGGCCGGGGTCCGGGGCTATGGCTACACCTTC.

This chain joins TRBV11-3 and TRBJ2-3; D might be TRBD2 (5 bases). Germline V CDR1 and CDR2: SGHNT, YENEEA. The CDR3 runs 14 residues. Trimming took 1 base from V and 0 from J, leaving 5 bases between them. CDR3 DNA sequence: TGTGCCAGCAGCTTAGGCGGGAGCACAGATACGCAGTATTTT. Translated, it gives CASSLGGSTDTQYF.

This chain connects TRBV10-1 to TRBJ1-5; the D gene is possibly TRBD1 (6 bases). The CDR3 sequence is 15 residues long. Germline V gives CDR1 WNHNN, CDR2 SYGVQD (reference sequence). With 3 bases removed from V and 5 bases from J, the gap between germline ends came to 14 bases. In DNA, the CDR3 is TGCGCCAGCAGTGATGGGCAGCCAGGGGATCAGCCCCAGCATTTT. This translates into CASSDGQPGDQPQHF.

V and J are TRBV11-2 and TRBJ1-5; 8 bases align to TRBD1. This CDR3 region has 14 residues. Trimming took 5 bases from V and 4 from J; bases not matched to a gene: 4. Germline V gene sequence: CDR1 SGHAT, CDR2 FQNNGV. The CDR3 loop reads CASSRDRFNQPQHF. CDR3 bases: TGTGCCAGCAGCCGGGACAGGTTTAATCAGCCCCAGCATTTT.

The V gene is TRBV6-5, the J gene TRBJ2-2; 8 bases match TRBD1. Germline CDR1 MNHEY, CDR2 SVGAGI. V lost 6 bases and J lost 5; bases outside the gene matches: 5. The CDR3 has 14 residues. DNA for the CDR3: TGTGCCAGCAGCCGGACAGGGATAACCGGGGAGCTGTTTTTT. Residues: CASSRTGITGELFF.

V usage is TRBV6-5 and J usage is TRBJ2-1; 10 bases agree with TRBD2. V lost 2 bases to trimming and J lost 6 bases; unmatched junction nucleotides: 7. This CDR3 region has 16 residues. Germline lookup yields CDR1 MNHEY and CDR2 SVGAGI. Here the CDR3 reads CASSYTLAGAPNEQFF. In nucleotides, the CDR3 is TGTGCCAGCAGTTACACCCTAGCGGGGGCGCCCAATGAGCAGTTCTTC.

V gene TRBV19 combines with J gene TRBJ1-2; possibly TRBD1 for D (5 bases). This CDR3 contains 15 residues. V lost 5 bases and J lost 0, with 13 bases in between. From germline, CDR1 is LNHDA and CDR2 SQIVND (reference sequence). In DNA form, the CDR3 reads TGTGCCAGTAGTCTCCGTGGGGGGGCTAACTATGGCTACACCTTC. Its translation: CASSLRGGANYGYTF.